This T cell receptor (beta chain) was sequenced during a study of shared clonotypes between healthy human individuals. Broader study findings: Sharing across a handful of donors was seen in 4% to 6.5% of naive CD4 clonotypes. Rarefaction showed sorted-subset sequencing was incomplete despite large depth.

Germline V CDR1 and CDR2: SGHNT, YYREEE (reference sequence). The V gene lost 1 base and the J gene lost 7 bases, with 15 bases spanning the gap. The CDR3 is made up of 14 amino acids. Regarding this clone: Its antigen is unidentified.

Produced via immunoSEQ multiplex PCR; TCRdb's table is partial and in-frame only. There are 2 million to 3 million clones in the sample; over 85% occur only once, and roughly 0.36% lies in the top ten. This receptor was taken from a man between 18 and 29 years old in good health. Some clones in this sample may be carry-over from other donors' samples. This chain joins TRBV5-4 and TRBJ2-7, with D tentatively TRBD1 (5 bases). Sequencing input: naive CD4+ T cells from PBMCs. Documented subset: CD45RA+ positively selected. Here the CDR3 DNA reads TGTGCCAGCAGCTTGAAGGGGCTATTGGGGGAGCAGTACTTC. This codes for CASSLKGLLGEQYF. The full variable domain, with the rest looked up from reference TRBV5-4 and TRBJ2-7, is ETGVTQSPTHLIKTRGQQVTLRCSSQSGHNTVSWYQQALGQGPQFIFQYYREEENGRGNFPPRFSGLQFPNYSSELNVNALELDDSALYLCASSLKGLLGEQYFGPGTRLTVT.